In its sample, the clone carrying this T cell receptor (beta chain) is medium-sized. The antigen is not known. This entry is derived from a study of T and B cells in COVID-19 patients. Study-wide context: Blood was sampled from COVID-19 patients who were either actively infected or recovered. The recovered patients had mostly mild to moderate COVID-19 with outpatient management. Findings and caveats of the study: Clonality of TRB repertoires was high in active COVID-19; recovery brought above-healthy diversity and richness. Patients with COVID-19 reportedly showed strongly skewed T cell receptor beta variable and joining gene usage.

BIOMED2 TRB-A/B primer pools were used in multiplex TRB PCR. TCRdb used MiXCR to reprocess the multiplex PCR reads, holding one entry per CDR3 protein. The profile shows 11,000 to 15,000 distinct CDR3 sequences, roughly 26% of them singletons. With 0 bases clipped from V and 2 bases from J, the junction kept 1 base outside the gene matches. The germline V gene encodes CDR1 SQVTM and CDR2 ANQGSEA. This CDR3 spans 13 amino acids. Blood genomic DNA input for TRB amplification was 250-500 ng. Sequenced: blood. This TCR derives from a human donor who had recovered from COVID-19. This chain uses TRBV29-1 with TRBJ2-7, with 7 bases identical to TRBD1. The CDR3 loop is CSVEDQGAYEQYF. The CDR3 region has the DNA TGCAGCGTTGAAGATCAGGGGGCCTACGAGCAGTACTTC.